One sample yielded the 9 T cell receptor beta chains listed below, sequenced in a study of blood T cell repertoires in COVID-19. Generated by immunoSEQ multiplex PCR, the TCRdb table keeps only in-frame clones and is missing some. The table shows around 120,000 clones, with around 85% occurring only once. The sample was peripheral blood. The receptors shown here come from an older man who had recovered from COVID-19.

The chain uses TRBV28 and TRBJ2-2; 8 positions agree with TRBD1. CDR3 length: 16 amino acids. CDR1 MDHEN and CDR2 SYDVKM come from the germline V gene. V trimming: 6 bases; J trimming: 7 bases; junction bases outside the gene matches: 13. In DNA, the CDR3 is TGTGCCAGCAGAACATCAGGGGGCGCTTCTAGCGGGGAGCTGTTTTTT. Encoded protein: CASRTSGGASSGELFF.

The rearrangement links TRBV12-3 or TRBV12-4 to TRBJ1-5; possible D gene TRBD1, 6 bases. V lost 5 bases and J lost 7, with 12 bases in between. The CDR3 sequence is 13 residues long. The DNA of the CDR3 is TGTGCCAGCAGTGGCCAGGGGAGACAGCCCCAGCATTTT. Protein product: CASSGQGRQPQHF.

The genes are TRBV7-9 and TRBJ2-5; D call uncertain. This CDR3 region has 11 residues. Germline-derived CDR1 and CDR2 are SEHNR and FQNEAQ (reference sequence). Trimming removed 6 bases from V and 5 bases from J, with 7 bases in between. The CDR3 nucleotides read TGTGCCAGCAGTATTGGCGAGACCCAGTACTTC. Residues: CASSIGETQYF.

V is TRBV3-1 (or the pseudogene TRBV3-2) and J is TRBJ1-2, with D uncertain. Germline V gene sequence: CDR1 LGHDT, CDR2 YNNKEL (reference sequence). CDR3 length: 14 residues. The V end lost 4 bases, the J end lost 5 bases, and 14 bases lay between the germline ends. DNA of the CDR3: TGTGCCAGCAGCCCCCTAGCAAGTACGTATGGCTACACCTTC. Its translation: CASSPLASTYGYTF.

The chain links TRBV19 to TRBJ2-3; 9 bases match TRBD1. The CDR3 is 15 residues long. Trimming at V came to 7 bases and at J to 5 bases, leaving 10 bases not matched to a gene. In germline, CDR1 is LNHDA, CDR2 SQIVND (reference sequence). Written as DNA, the CDR3 is TGTGCCAGTACCCCACCGGGACAGGGAAGAGATACGCAGTATTTT. Residues: CASTPPGQGRDTQYF.

The rearrangement joins TRBV9 to TRBJ2-5; weak D call: TRBD2 (5 bases). V was shortened by 2 bases and J by 1 base, with 12 bases between the two germline ends. CDR3 length equals 15 residues. Germline CDR1 and CDR2: SGDLS and YYNGEE. CDR3 amino acids: CASSVGDPAQETQYF. DNA of the CDR3: TGTGCCAGCAGCGTGGGAGACCCGGCCCAAGAGACCCAGTACTTC.

The chain has TRBV2 and TRBJ1-2; D might be TRBD1 (5 bases). The length of the CDR3 is 13 residues. V gave up 5 bases and J gave up 8 bases, with 15 bases separating them. CDR1 is SNHLY and CDR2 is FYNNEI in the germline V gene. The CDR3 is CASSTGGSLGYTF. The CDR3 DNA sequence: TGTGCCAGCAGTACGGGGGGGAGCTTGGGCTACACCTTC.

The genes are TRBV20-1 and TRBJ1-1; no reliable D call. The germline V gene encodes CDR1 DFQATT and CDR2 SNEGSKA (reference sequence). The CDR3 spans 11 residues. Trimming cost V 6 bases and J 3 bases, with 8 bases left between them. Here the CDR3 DNA reads TGCAGTGCCCCAGTTCACACTGAAGCTTTCTTT. Translating gives CSAPVHTEAFF.

The V and J genes are TRBV28 and TRBJ2-1; 9 positions match TRBD2. V lost 1 base, J lost 5 bases, and 24 bases stayed unmatched. Germline CDR1 is MDHEN and CDR2 is SYDVKM. There are 22 residues in the CDR3. In DNA, the CDR3 is TGTGCCAGCAGTTTATTAATGATATTCGGGACTAGCCCCGTCTTTTTTGACAATGAGCAGTTCTTC. Amino acid sequence: CASSLLMIFGTSPVFFDNEQFF. The full variable domain, its missing parts supplied by reference TRBV28 and TRBJ2-1, is DVKVTQSSRYLVKRTGEKVFLECVQDMDHENMFWYRQDPGLGLRLIYFSYDVKMKEKGDIPEGYSVSREKKERFSLILESASTNQTSMYLCASSLLMIFGTSPVFFDNEQFFGPGTRLTVL.